Each of the 26 T cell receptor beta chains below was sequenced from the same sample in a study of T cell responses to AZD1222 COVID-19 vaccine. Produced via immunoSEQ multiplex PCR; TCRdb's table is partial and in-frame only. The sample records approximately 110,000 clones, more than 70% being singletons. This material consisted of peripheral blood, taken 28 days after the second AZD1222 dose. The receptors were sampled from an adult who received the AZD1222 COVID-19 vaccine.

The chain recombines TRBV7-8 with TRBJ2-7; the D gene could be TRBD1 or TRBD2 (6 bases each). CDR3 length equals 18 residues. Germline loops: CDR1 SGHVS, CDR2 FQNEAQ. The V end was cut by 5 bases, the J end by 3 bases, with 26 bases between. The CDR3 sequence: CASSHKLGGTALIYEQYF. CDR3 DNA sequence: TGTGCCAGCAGCCACAAGTTGGGGGGCACCGCTCTCATCTACGAGCAGTACTTC.

The chain combines TRBV5-1 with TRBJ2-7; D gene ambiguous. The CDR3 sequence is 15 residues long. Germline V gene sequence: CDR1 SGHRS, CDR2 YFSETQ. V lost 0 bases, J lost 0 bases, and 10 bases lay in between. CDR3 residues: CASSLDFADSYEQYF. The CDR3 nucleotides are TGCGCCAGCAGCTTGGATTTTGCGGACTCCTACGAGCAGTACTTC.

V is TRBV2 and J is TRBJ2-2; D is possibly TRBD2 (5 bases). This CDR3 contains 15 residues. The V gene lost 6 bases and the J gene lost 1 base, with 12 bases spanning the gap. Germline lookup yields CDR1 SNHLY and CDR2 FYNNEI. CDR3 amino acids: CASRSGGGNTGELFF. CDR3 DNA: TGTGCCAGCAGATCTGGAGGAGGGAACACCGGGGAGCTGTTTTTT.

The chain couples TRBV12-3 or TRBV12-4 to TRBJ2-7, with unresolved D. This CDR3 spans 12 amino acids. V was shortened by 7 bases and J by 6 bases, with 13 bases between the two germline ends. The CDR3 spells CASTSNPGEQYF. CDR3 nucleotides: TGTGCCAGCACCTCAAACCCGGGCGAGCAGTACTTC.

This chain joins TRBV6-5 and TRBJ2-1; D perhaps matches TRBD1 (5 bases). CDR1 MNHEY and CDR2 SVGAGI come from the germline V gene. This CDR3 is built from 11 residues. Trimming left V 2 bases short and J 12 bases short, with 8 bases between. DNA for the CDR3: TGTGCCAGCAGTTACAAGGGGCGGCAGTTCTTC. It translates to CASSYKGRQFF.

This clone was seen more than once but under ten times. The chain joins TRBV7-2 to TRBJ1-1; D is ambiguous. Looked up from germline, CDR1 is SGHTA and CDR2 is FQGNSA. V was shortened by 3 bases and J by 1 base, with 9 bases between the two germline ends. The length of the CDR3 is 14 residues. CDR3 nucleotide sequence: TGTGCCAGCAGCTTCTTGCAGCCGAACACTGAAGCTTTCTTT. Residues: CASSFLQPNTEAFF.

The chain couples TRBV3-1 (or the pseudogene TRBV3-2) to TRBJ1-2; D is unclear. The V gene's germline CDR1 is LGHDT and CDR2 YNNKEL (reference sequence). CDR3 length: 12 residues. V was cut by 0 bases and J by 8 bases, with 7 bases left in between. The CDR3 protein is CASSQEKGGYTF. The DNA of the CDR3 is TGTGCCAGCAGCCAAGAGAAAGGCGGCTACACCTTC.

This chain connects TRBV5-4 to TRBJ2-2, with D possibly matching TRBD1 (6 bases). V lost 2 bases and J 4 bases, leaving 15 bases between the germline ends. Germline CDR1 and CDR2: SGHNT and YYREEE (reference sequence). This CDR3 has 16 amino acids. The CDR3 region has the DNA TGTGCCAGCAGCTTAGGGGGACAATTTGGCACCGGGGAGCTGTTTTTT. Encoded protein: CASSLGGQFGTGELFF.

This clone was recorded only once. V gene TRBV7-8 combines with J gene TRBJ2-2; either TRBD1 or TRBD2 may supply D (5 bases each). Deletions cut 4 bases from V and 2 bases from J, with 11 bases between. Germline V gene lookup returns CDR1 SGHVS and CDR2 FQNEAQ. The CDR3 is 15 residues long. CDR3 in DNA: TGTGCCAGCAGCTACTTCGGGGACAACACCGGGGAGCTGTTTTTT. It is translated as CASSYFGDNTGELFF.

The CDR3 sequence: CAVNMRQGYGYTF. The DNA of the CDR3 is TGTGCCGTAAATATGCGACAGGGCTATGGCTACACCTTC. V usage is TRBV28 and J usage is TRBJ1-2, with TRBD1 identical over 7 bases. J was trimmed by 4 bases and V by 11 bases; bases with no gene match: 10. Germline CDR1 MDHEN, CDR2 SYDVKM. This CDR3 has 13 amino acids.

This chain links TRBV5-1 with TRBJ2-1, with TRBD1 matching 8 bases. Germline CDR1 and CDR2: SGHRS and YFSETQ. The CDR3 totals 16 residues. V dropped 3 bases and J dropped 5; count of bases not matched to a gene: 10. CDR3 nucleotide sequence: TGCGCCAGCAGCTCCAAAGCAGGGGGCGCCCACAATGAGCAGTTCTTC. This codes for CASSSKAGGAHNEQFF.

The chain links TRBV5-5 to TRBJ2-7; maybe TRBD1 (5 bases). This CDR3 has 12 amino acids. Per the germline V gene, CDR1 is SGHKS and CDR2 is YYEKEE (reference sequence). Trimming removed 2 bases at V and 3 bases at J, with 6 bases between. CDR3 loop: CASSFDSYEQYF. In nucleotides, the CDR3 is TGTGCCAGCAGCTTCGACAGCTACGAGCAGTACTTC.

The V and J genes are TRBV7-9 and TRBJ1-2; D not resolved. The CDR3 has 14 amino acids. Per germline, CDR1 SEHNR and CDR2 FQNEAQ (reference sequence). The germline V and J ends were trimmed by 3 bases and 4 bases, with 12 bases remaining between them. The CDR3, as DNA: TGTGCCAGCAGCTTCTTTCGAGGGTCCTATGGCTACACCTTC. It yields the protein CASSFFRGSYGYTF.

The chain is built from TRBV6-5 and TRBJ1-5, with a possible D match to TRBD1 (5 bases). Germline V gene lookup returns CDR1 MNHEY and CDR2 SVGAGI. Trimming stripped 0 bases from V and 5 bases from J, with 11 bases between. CDR3 length equals 15 residues. CDR3 sequence: CASSYSRGKDQPQHF. In DNA, the CDR3 is TGTGCCAGCAGTTACTCTAGGGGAAAGGATCAGCCCCAGCATTTT.

This clone has more than one count but fewer than ten. This sequence joins TRBV4-2 and TRBJ1-1; D is ambiguous. CDR3 length equals 13 residues. Trimming took 1 base from V and 0 from J, leaving 3 bases between them. The germline CDR1 and CDR2 sequences are LGHNA and YNFKEQ. As DNA, the CDR3 is TGTGCCAGCAGCCAAGCGATGAACACTGAAGCTTTCTTT. Its protein is CASSQAMNTEAFF.

With regard to this clone: The sample carries other DNA sequences with the same CDR3. V usage is TRBV6-2 or TRBV6-3 and J usage is TRBJ1-1; no firm D call. There are 14 residues in the CDR3. The germline V gene has CDR1 MNHEY and CDR2 SVGEGT. V was pared by 9 bases and J by 4 bases, with 18 bases between. The DNA of the CDR3 is TGTGCCAGTAGCCGCCGCGCCTCCGGCACTGAAGCTTTCTTT. Its protein product is CASSRRASGTEAFF.

The chain carries TRBV6-5 and TRBJ1-4, with 7 positions matching TRBD1. The CDR3 length is 14 residues. Germline V gene data show CDR1 as MNHEY and CDR2 as SVGAGI. V lost 5 bases to trimming and J lost 4 bases; unmatched junction nucleotides: 4. The CDR3 nucleotides are TGTGCCAGCAGTCGGACAGGAATTAATGAAAAACTGTTTTTT. Translated, it gives CASSRTGINEKLFF.

The chain has TRBV14 and TRBJ2-3, with TRBD2 matching 7 bases. This CDR3 spans 14 amino acids. J was trimmed by 4 bases and V by 1 base; bases with no gene match: 2. Looked up from germline, CDR1 is SGHDN and CDR2 is FVKESK. The CDR3, as DNA: TGTGCCAGCAGCCAAGTGGGGGGGGCAGATACGCAGTATTTT. It is translated as CASSQVGGADTQYF.

V usage is TRBV2 and J usage is TRBJ1-5; D ambiguous. Trimming took 2 bases from V and 0 from J, leaving 8 bases between them. Germline CDR1 reads SNHLY; CDR2 reads FYNNEI. The CDR3 sequence is 15 residues long. Here the CDR3 reads CASSEQDGSNQPQHF. For the CDR3, the DNA is TGTGCCAGCAGTGAACAGGACGGTAGCAATCAGCCCCAGCATTTT.

The chain has TRBV2 and TRBJ1-1; no definite D call. Germline V gene lookup returns CDR1 SNHLY and CDR2 FYNNEI. Trimming cost V 1 base and J 2 bases, with 8 bases left between them. The CDR3 runs 14 residues. CDR3 region: CASSEDIRNTEAFF. CDR3 nucleotides: TGTGCCAGCAGTGAAGACATAAGAAACACTGAAGCTTTCTTT.

The chain is built from TRBV3-1 (or the pseudogene TRBV3-2) and TRBJ2-3; the D gene is possibly TRBD2 (7 bases). This CDR3 contains 14 residues. CDR1 is LGHDT, CDR2 YNNKEL, per germline (reference sequence). Trimming left V 8 bases short and J 2 bases short, with 14 bases between. The CDR3 nucleotides read TGTGCCAGCGTTGGTCGGGGGGCCACAGATACGCAGTATTTT. Translation gives CASVGRGATDTQYF.

This rearrangement joins TRBV18 to TRBJ2-7; D unclear. The length of the CDR3 is 15 residues. V lost 8 bases, J lost 7 bases, and 24 bases lay in between. Germline V gene sequence: CDR1 KGHSH, CDR2 LQKENI. The DNA for the CDR3 is TGTGCCAGCCTACCAACAGATGGGTTCGGTTGGGAGCAGTACTTC. Protein product: CASLPTDGFGWEQYF.

The genes are TRBV5-1 and TRBJ1-6; 7 bases align to TRBD1. Germline V gene data show CDR1 as SGHRS and CDR2 as YFSETQ. This CDR3 comprises 15 residues. Unmatched junction bases numbered 12, after V lost 4 bases and J lost 11 bases. CDR3 sequence reads: CASSVGTEGSPPLHF. In DNA form, the CDR3 reads TGCGCCAGCAGCGTCGGGACAGAGGGAAGCCCACCCCTCCACTTT.

J is TRBJ2-3 and V is TRBV7-9; TRBD2 agrees at 9 bases. There are 15 residues in the CDR3. Germline CDR1 SEHNR, CDR2 FQNEAQ (reference sequence). The ends lost 2 bases at V and 4 bases at J; junction bases unmatched: 4. CDR3 sequence (DNA): TGTGCCAGCAGCTTATTAGCGGGGGTCCCAGATACGCAGTATTTT. This translates into CASSLLAGVPDTQYF.

V is TRBV6-6 and J is TRBJ1-5; TRBD1 might be the D (5 bases). Germline V lookup: CDR1 MNHNY, CDR2 SVGAGI (reference sequence). The V end was cut by 7 bases, the J end by 3 bases, with 13 bases between. The CDR3 runs 14 residues. CDR3 DNA sequence: TGTGCCAGCACCCGGGACGTTAACAATCAGCCCCAGCATTTT. This translates into CASTRDVNNQPQHF.

The V call is TRBV20-1, the J call TRBJ2-4; possibly TRBD1 or TRBD2 for D (5 bases each). V lost 3 bases, J lost 8 bases, and 14 bases lay in between. CDR1 DFQATT and CDR2 SNEGSKA come from the germline V gene (reference sequence). The CDR3 runs to 13 residues. For the CDR3, the DNA is TGCAGTGCTAGTATGGGGGTAAGGGACATTCAGTACTTC. Residues: CSASMGVRDIQYF.